What follows are 2 T cell receptor beta chains derived from one specimen sequenced in a study of OX40 agonist ivuxolimab in advanced cancers. Profiled with immunoSEQ multiplex PCR; TCRdb holds only in-frame clones, not every one. Of 75,000 to 95,000 clones in the sample, over 80% were seen once. Sample: CD4+ or CD8+ T cells sorted from blood, taken in a trial of the OX40 agonist ivuxolimab. Receptor source: an adult with an advanced solid tumor such as melanoma, head and neck, liver or kidney cancer.

The rearrangement joins TRBV30 to TRBJ1-2; D uncertain. The CDR3 has 12 amino acids. Germline-derived CDR1 and CDR2 are GTSNPN and SVGIG (reference sequence). The V and J ends lost 5 bases and 6 bases respectively, with 13 bases between them. The CDR3 region is CAWGEGDNGYTF. The CDR3 DNA follows: TGTGCCTGGGGGGAGGGTGATAATGGCTACACCTTC.

J is TRBJ1-5 and V is TRBV4-1; D not resolved. Germline CDR1 is MGHRA and CDR2 is YSYEKL. V dropped 0 bases and J dropped 1 base, with 4 bases sitting between them. The CDR3 runs 14 residues. This CDR3 is CASSQDDSNQPQHF. The CDR3 DNA reads as TGCGCCAGCAGCCAAGATGACAGCAATCAGCCCCAGCATTTT.